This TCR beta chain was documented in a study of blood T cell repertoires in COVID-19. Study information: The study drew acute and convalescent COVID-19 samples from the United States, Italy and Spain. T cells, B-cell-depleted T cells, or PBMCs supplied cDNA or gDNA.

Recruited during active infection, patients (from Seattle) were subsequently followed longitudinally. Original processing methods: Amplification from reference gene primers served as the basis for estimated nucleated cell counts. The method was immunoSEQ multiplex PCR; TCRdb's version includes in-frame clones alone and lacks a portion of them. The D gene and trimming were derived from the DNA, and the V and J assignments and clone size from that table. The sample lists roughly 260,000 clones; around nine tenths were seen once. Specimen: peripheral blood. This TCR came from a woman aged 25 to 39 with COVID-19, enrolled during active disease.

The CDR3 DNA is TGCGCCAGCAGCCAAGAACCCGAGGTAGCGGGGGCCTACGAGCAGTACTTC. It is translated as CASSQEPEVAGAYEQYF. This sequence joins TRBV4-1 and TRBJ2-7, with TRBD2 matching over 9 bases. The ends lost 0 bases at V and 2 bases at J; junction bases unmatched: 8. The CDR3 spans 17 residues. Per germline, CDR1 MGHRA and CDR2 YSYEKL.